Listed below are T cell receptor beta chains from one sample, sequenced in a study of blood T cell repertoires in COVID-19. Some clones are missing from TCRdb's copy, which holds only in-frame ones; the method was immunoSEQ multiplex PCR. The table lists hundreds of thousands of clones, around 87% of them singletons. The specimen was peripheral blood. Receptors originate from a woman in her twenties or thirties who had recovered from COVID-19. Each CDR3 is given with its conserved first and last residue. D genes are given only for firm matches. Clone size is not always given. Where it is, it says once, few, many or a class for expanded clones.

abundance	v_gene	j_gene	d_gene	CDR3aa
NA	TRBV19	TRBJ1-5	TRBD1	CASIAGQGLGNQPQHF
NA	TRBV19	TRBJ1-5	NA	CAVGAPGISNQPQHF
NA	TRBV7-9	TRBJ2-3	NA	CASSPGTEGRGDTQYF
NA	TRBV29-1	TRBJ2-2	TRBD2	CSVELLLAGASNTGELFF
NA	TRBV13	TRBJ2-3	NA	CASSFSGTDTQYF
NA	TRBV10-3	TRBJ1-6	TRBD1	CAISEIQGASPLHF
once	TRBV3-1/TRBV3-2	TRBJ2-5	NA	CASSQGGSQYF
NA	TRBV24-1	TRBJ1-5	NA	CATSDPGCLGTGCRGNQPQHF
NA	TRBV27	TRBJ1-2	TRBD1	CASPWDRGRKFGYTF
once	TRBV5-1	TRBJ2-7	NA	CASSLSPGYEQYF
NA	TRBV27	TRBJ2-7	TRBD2	CASSPGLAIDEQYF
few	TRBV14	TRBJ1-1	NA	CASSLLGGPEAFF
NA	TRBV7-3	TRBJ2-2	TRBD1	CASGTGGMSGELFF
NA	TRBV5-1	TRBJ2-1	NA	CASSLATGSSYNEQFF
once	TRBV19	TRBJ2-5	NA	CASSLRLIPAGETQYF
NA	TRBV9	TRBJ2-7	TRBD2	CASSVASGTYEQYF
NA	TRBV25-1	TRBJ1-2	NA	CASSGGNYGYTF